This T cell receptor beta chain emerged from a study of CD8 T cells in ankylosing spondylitis. Study outcomes and limitations: CD8+ by phenotype, disease-linked clones were relatively rare in peripheral blood.

The CDR3 sequence is 16 residues long. V was pared by 2 bases and J by 5 bases, with 8 bases of the junction left unmatched. Germline assignment: CDR1 KGHDR and CDR2 SFDVKD. This clonotype has a count of ten or more. What it binds is unknown. Each CDR3 protein gets one entry after TCRdb re-called the 5' RACE reads with MiXCR. The data show hundreds of thousands of distinct CDR3 sequences, roughly 8.2% seen once. The sample was blood, either unsorted or a sorted T cell fraction (not recorded which). The V and J genes are TRBV24-1 and TRBJ2-1, with TRBD1 matching 7 bases. The receptor comes from a female donor with ankylosing spondylitis or in good health (not recorded which). This CDR3 reads CATSDSGRTGNNEQFF. Here the CDR3 DNA reads TGTGCCACCAGTGATTCGGGAAGGACAGGAAACAATGAGCAGTTCTTC.